The T cell receptor (delta chain) under discussion was sequenced for a study of γδ T cells in repeated Plasmodium falciparum infection. Across the study: The natural-infection arm compared Malian children under seasonal malaria with matched Australian children. Each infection was followed by sampling at 21 days, plus baseline and some pre-infection draws.

J gave up 3 bases and V 5 bases, and 9 bases lay outside the gene matches. The CDR3 has 15 residues. The germline V gene encodes CDR1 GEAIGNYY and CDR2 EKD. This clone was detected ten times or more. Antigen: not known. Gammadelta T cells were flow-sorted from PBMC into Vgamma9/Vdelta2+ and Vdelta2-negative populations for bulk analysis. Study-level results: Vdelta2-negative gammadelta repertoires appeared less diverse and less shared in Malian than Australian children. Malian donors came from one small rural village, predominantly one ethnic group.

TCRdb re-processed the multiplex PCR reads via CATT. The table shows 90,000 or so delta-chain clones, with 0.8% to 1% occurring only once. V usage is TRDV2 and J usage is TRDJ1; 9 bases match TRDD3. The sample taken for sequencing was gamma-delta T cells from blood. The source is a pool of human donors (malaria-infected and uninfected, not separated). The CDR3 reads CACVTLGDRPDKLIF. The CDR3 DNA reads as TGTGCCTGTGTTACCCTGGGGGATCGACCCGATAAACTCATCTTT.